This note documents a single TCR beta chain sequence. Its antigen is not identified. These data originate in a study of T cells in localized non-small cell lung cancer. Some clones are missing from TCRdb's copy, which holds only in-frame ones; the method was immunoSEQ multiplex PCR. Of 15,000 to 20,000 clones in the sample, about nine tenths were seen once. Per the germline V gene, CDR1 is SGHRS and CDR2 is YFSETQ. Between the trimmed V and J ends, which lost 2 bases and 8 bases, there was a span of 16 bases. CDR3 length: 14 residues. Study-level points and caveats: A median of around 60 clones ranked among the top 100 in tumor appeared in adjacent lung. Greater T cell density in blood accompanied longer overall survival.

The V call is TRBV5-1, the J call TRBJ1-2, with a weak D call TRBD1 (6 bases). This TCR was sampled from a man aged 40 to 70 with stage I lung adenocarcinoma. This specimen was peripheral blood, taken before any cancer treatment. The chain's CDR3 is CASSLYDGGLGYTF. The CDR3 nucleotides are TGCGCCAGCAGCTTATATGACGGGGGCCTGGGCTACACCTTC.